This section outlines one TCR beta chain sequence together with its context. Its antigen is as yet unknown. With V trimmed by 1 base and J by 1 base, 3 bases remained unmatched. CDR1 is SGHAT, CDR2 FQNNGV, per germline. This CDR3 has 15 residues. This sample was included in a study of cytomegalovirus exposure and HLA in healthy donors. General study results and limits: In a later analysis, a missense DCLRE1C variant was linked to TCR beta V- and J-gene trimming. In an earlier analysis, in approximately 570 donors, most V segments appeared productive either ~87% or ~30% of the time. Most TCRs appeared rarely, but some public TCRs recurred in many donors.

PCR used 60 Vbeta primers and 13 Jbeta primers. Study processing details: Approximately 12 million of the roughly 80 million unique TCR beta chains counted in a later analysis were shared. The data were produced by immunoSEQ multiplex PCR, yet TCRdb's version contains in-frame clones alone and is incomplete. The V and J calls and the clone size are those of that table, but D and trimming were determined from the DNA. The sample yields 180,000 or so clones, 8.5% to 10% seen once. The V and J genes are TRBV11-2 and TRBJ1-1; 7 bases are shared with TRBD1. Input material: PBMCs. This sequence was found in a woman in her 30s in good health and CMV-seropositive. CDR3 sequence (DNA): TGTGCCAGCAGCTTAGTCGGACAGGAGAACACTGAAGCTTTCTTT. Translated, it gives CASSLVGQENTEAFF. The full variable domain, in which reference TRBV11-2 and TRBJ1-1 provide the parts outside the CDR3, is EAGVAQSPRYKIIEKRQSVAFWCNPISGHATLYWYQQILGQGPKLLIQFQNNGVVDDSQLPKDRFSAERLKGVDSTLKIQPAKLEDSAVYLCASSLVGQENTEAFFGQGTRLTVV.